These 19 T cell receptor beta chains share one sample of origin, sequenced in a study of cytomegalovirus exposure and HLA in healthy donors. Using immunoSEQ multiplex PCR, the repertoire was profiled, and TCRdb retains in-frame clones only, with some absent. This sample has about 200,000 clones; roughly 80% occur once, and the top ten carry 4.5% to 6%. Sequencing used PBMCs. The receptors derive from a woman aged 18-29 years in good health and CMV-seronegative.

The chain uses TRBV2 and TRBJ1-1; no definite D call. CDR1 and CDR2 from the germline V gene are SNHLY and FYNNEI. This CDR3 comprises 14 residues. V was cut by 8 bases and J by 4 bases, with 17 bases left in between. This CDR3 is CASGPGGGGTEAFF. CDR3 DNA sequence: TGTGCCAGCGGGCCGGGAGGAGGCGGCACTGAAGCTTTCTTT.

This clone showed up just once. The chain employs TRBV27 and TRBJ2-7; D tentatively reads TRBD1 or TRBD2 (5 bases each). Trimming shortened V by 4 bases and J by 0 bases, and 13 bases separated the two germline ends. Looked up from germline, CDR1 is MNHEY and CDR2 is SMNVEV (reference sequence). This CDR3 is 15 amino acids long. The CDR3: CASSSGRTSSYEQYF. The CDR3 DNA sequence: TGTGCCAGCAGTTCGGGACGGACAAGCTCCTACGAGCAGTACTTC.

V and J are TRBV25-1 and TRBJ2-3, with a possible D match to TRBD2 (6 bases). Germline lookup yields CDR1 MGHDK and CDR2 SYGVNS. The V gene lost 8 bases and the J gene lost 2 bases, with 14 bases spanning the gap. This CDR3 comprises 14 residues. The CDR3: CASQAAGNTDTQYF. CDR3 coding DNA: TGTGCCAGCCAGGCCGCGGGGAACACAGATACGCAGTATTTT. The variable domain in full, with the rest retrieved from reference TRBV25-1 and TRBJ2-3, is EADIYQTPRYLVIGTGKKITLECSQTMGHDKMYWYQQDPGMELHLIHYSYGVNSTEKGDLSSESTVSRIRTEHFPLTLESARPSHTSQYLCASQAAGNTDTQYFGPGTRLTVL.

CDR3 DNA sequence: TGTGCCAGCAGGATGCGGGGGGGCACCGGGGAGCTGTTTTTT. Its protein product is CASRMRGGTGELFF. The chain employs TRBV2 and TRBJ2-2; 9 positions match TRBD2. This CDR3 region has 14 residues. From germline, CDR1 is SNHLY and CDR2 FYNNEI. V was clipped by 6 bases and J by 4 bases; unmatched bases: 3.

The V call is TRBV5-6, the J call TRBJ2-7, with D perhaps assigned TRBD1 or TRBD2 (5 bases each). This CDR3 is 16 amino acids long. Germline CDR1 is SGHDT and CDR2 is YYEEEE. Trimming stripped 3 bases from V and 0 bases from J, with 16 bases between. The CDR3 protein is CASSSNRGRISYEQYF. The CDR3 coding sequence is TGTGCCAGCAGCTCCAACCGGGGCCGAATCTCCTACGAGCAGTACTTC.

This chain links TRBV19 with TRBJ1-1; D remains ambiguous. Deletions cut 3 bases from V and 0 bases from J, with 8 bases between. Germline-derived CDR1 and CDR2 are LNHDA and SQIVND (reference sequence). This CDR3 is 14 amino acids long. The CDR3 region is CASSMSRVNTEAFF. The CDR3, as DNA: TGTGCCAGTAGTATGAGTAGGGTGAACACTGAAGCTTTCTTT.

The rearrangement links TRBV27 to TRBJ2-7, with D perhaps TRBD2 (7 bases). The germline CDR1 and CDR2 sequences are MNHEY and SMNVEV (reference sequence). The CDR3 is 13 residues long. V was trimmed by 8 bases and J by 3 bases, leaving 14 bases between them. CDR3 residues: CASGRGESYEQYF. CDR3 sequence (DNA): TGTGCCAGCGGGAGGGGGGAGAGCTACGAGCAGTACTTC.

This clone was seen only once. The chain links TRBV27 to TRBJ2-5; 8 bases are shared with TRBD1. This CDR3 has 15 amino acids. CDR1 and CDR2 from the germline V gene are MNHEY and SMNVEV (reference sequence). Trimming cost V 5 bases and J 2 bases; bases outside gene matches: 7. The chain's CDR3 is CASSPNRGKQETQYF. In DNA form, the CDR3 reads TGTGCCAGCAGTCCAAACAGGGGGAAGCAAGAGACCCAGTACTTC.

The chain combines TRBV9 with TRBJ2-2, with D perhaps matching TRBD1 or TRBD2 (6 bases each). Germline CDR1 reads SGDLS; CDR2 reads YYNGEE. V dropped 3 bases and J dropped 3 bases, with 18 bases sitting between them. The CDR3 is 17 amino acids. CDR3 in DNA: TGTGCCAGCAGCGCCCAACAGGGAGGCGCGGACACCGGGGAGCTGTTTTTT. Its protein product is CASSAQQGGADTGELFF.

V usage is TRBV28 and J usage is TRBJ2-7, with a weak D call TRBD1 (5 bases). This CDR3 region has 11 residues. Germline assignment: CDR1 MDHEN and CDR2 SYDVKM. Trimming cost V 2 bases and J 8 bases, with 7 bases left between them. The CDR3 region is CASSLGQKQYF. CDR3 DNA sequence: TGTGCCAGCAGTTTAGGACAAAAGCAGTACTTC.

The CDR3 reads CASSELMSSYNSPLHF. Written as DNA, the CDR3 is TGTGCCAGCAGTGAGCTGATGAGCTCCTATAATTCACCCCTCCACTTT. This chain uses TRBV6-1 with TRBJ1-6, with D hard to call. The V end lost 3 bases, the J end lost 0 bases, and 9 bases lay between the germline ends. This CDR3 comprises 16 residues. The germline V gene encodes CDR1 MNHNS and CDR2 SASEGT.

V usage is TRBV29-1 and J usage is TRBJ2-3; no reliable D call. Germline CDR1 and CDR2: SQVTM and ANQGSEA. V lost 1 base to trimming and J lost 6 bases, with 11 bases between them. This CDR3 is 13 amino acids long. CDR3: CSVEGSSPDTQYF. The CDR3 nucleotides read TGCAGCGTTGAAGGTTCTAGTCCGGATACGCAGTATTTT.

The genes are TRBV6-5 and TRBJ2-1; a weak D match, TRBD2 (5 bases). This CDR3 has 12 amino acids. With 7 bases removed from V and 10 bases from J, the gap between germline ends came to 14 bases. Germline assignment: CDR1 MNHEY and CDR2 SVGAGI. The CDR3 DNA is TGTGCCAGCATGAACGGGCCGGGGGAGCAGTTCTTC. The encoded protein is CASMNGPGEQFF.

The chain joins TRBV5-4 to TRBJ2-3; a possible D gene is TRBD2 (5 bases). V was pared by 3 bases and J by 6 bases, with 17 bases between. CDR3 length equals 15 residues. Germline CDR1 is SGHNT and CDR2 is YYREEE (reference sequence). In DNA, the CDR3 is TGTGCCAGCAGCTCAGGACTGAATGACCCGGATACGCAGTATTTT. Amino acid sequence: CASSSGLNDPDTQYF.

CDR3 protein: CASSYNRNTEAFF. In DNA form, the CDR3 reads TGTGCCAGCAGTTATAACCGGAACACTGAAGCTTTCTTT. The chain links TRBV28 to TRBJ1-1; unclear D gene. Trimming stripped 4 bases from V and 1 base from J, with 7 bases between. The CDR3 is 13 amino acids. Germline CDR1 MDHEN, CDR2 SYDVKM.

The V call is TRBV2, the J call TRBJ1-6; 9 bases match TRBD1. The CDR3 contains 14 residues. V was pared by 6 bases and J by 7 bases, with 4 bases of the junction left unmatched. In germline, CDR1 is SNHLY, CDR2 FYNNEI. The CDR3 nucleotides are TGTGCCAGCAGGTTGACAGGGGGGAATTCACCCCTCCACTTT. This gives the protein CASRLTGGNSPLHF.

This chain links TRBV28 with TRBJ2-5; TRBD1 aligns across 7 bases. The CDR3 runs to 14 residues. V lost 4 bases to trimming and J lost 3 bases; unmatched junction nucleotides: 5. Germline CDR1 and CDR2: MDHEN and SYDVKM. The CDR3, as DNA: TGTGCCAGCAGTTCCCAGGACAGGAAAGAGACCCAGTACTTC. It encodes CASSSQDRKETQYF.

This CDR3 is CASSPPSGRGETQYF. CDR3 nucleotides: TGTGCCAGCTCACCACCTAGCGGGAGAGGAGAGACCCAGTACTTC. V gene TRBV18 combines with J gene TRBJ2-5, with 9 bases aligning to TRBD2. In germline, CDR1 is KGHSH, CDR2 LQKENI. Trimming at V came to 0 bases and at J to 4 bases, leaving 3 bases not matched to a gene. The CDR3 totals 15 residues.

The sample holds a few counts of this clone. This sequence joins TRBV5-6 and TRBJ2-6; D remains ambiguous. Germline CDR1 reads SGHDT; CDR2 reads YYEEEE. The ends were cut back, 3 bases at V and 12 bases at J, with 7 bases in the middle. This CDR3 region has 11 residues. The CDR3 coding sequence is TGTGCCAGCAGCTCGAGAGGCGTCCTGACTTTC. Protein product: CASSSRGVLTF. The full variable domain, its missing parts supplied by reference TRBV5-6 and TRBJ2-6, is DAGVTQSPTHLIKTRGQQVTLRCSPKSGHDTVSWYQQALGQGPQFIFQYYEEEERQRGNFPDRFSGHQFPNYSSELNVNALLLGDSALYLCASSSRGVLTFGAGSRLTVL.